This T cell receptor (beta chain) was identified in a study of T cell changes during pregnancy in multiple sclerosis (dated by TCRdb to the late 2010s). The study in broad terms: In women with multiple sclerosis, the researchers looked at how the T cell repertoire shifted as pregnancy progressed.

CDR3 length: 17 amino acids, cysteine to phenylalanine. Here the CDR3 DNA is all that survives: 51 bases in frame from base 1. Trimming removed 3 bases from V and 6 bases from J; the gene matches leave 11 bases unexplained. CDR1 and CDR2, per the germline V gene (reference sequence), are SGHKS and YYEKEE. This clone occurred a few times. The antigen it binds to is not known. No per-base quality is available; no much larger clone lies one base away. The library was obtained by the immunoSEQ multiplex PCR assay. TCRdb holds this immuneACCESS table with in-frame rearrangements only. Some clones are missing; in checked studies, unresolved V genes explain under half, and the rest has no known cause. Within this sample are approximately 88,000 clones, with approximately 94% of them counted one time only. More than 0.8% of the sample is taken by the ten largest.

In this chain, TRBV5-5 is recombined with TRBJ2-1, with 11 junctional bases fitting TRBD1. The sample was peripheral blood, taken in the third trimester of pregnancy. The sequence was obtained from a female donor with multiple sclerosis, enrolled in a pregnancy study. The DNA reads as follows: TGTGCCAGCAGCTCGAGATCCGGGACAGGGGGTATCAATGAGCAGTTCTTC. Its amino acids are CASSSRSGTGGINEQFF.